This TCR beta chain is drawn from a study of identical twins. Everyone who donated was a healthy Caucasian. TCRdb used MiXCR to reprocess the 5' RACE reads, holding one entry per CDR3 protein. The sample records roughly 540,000 distinct CDR3 sequences, 22% being singletons. The same sample was also studied in work on T cells expressing NK-cell markers.

Sequencing input: CD4+ T cells sorted from blood. The receptor comes from a young woman in good health.

CDR3 sequence: CSARRIGTRPNEQFF. In DNA form, the CDR3 reads TGCAGTGCTAGAAGGATTGGGACTAGACCAAATGAGCAGTTCTTC. The chain couples TRBV20-1 to TRBJ2-1; 8 positions match TRBD2. Germline trimming cut 2 bases from V and 7 bases from J; bases unmatched to any gene: 10. This CDR3 is built from 15 residues. The germline V gene encodes CDR1 DFQATT and CDR2 SNEGSKA (reference sequence).